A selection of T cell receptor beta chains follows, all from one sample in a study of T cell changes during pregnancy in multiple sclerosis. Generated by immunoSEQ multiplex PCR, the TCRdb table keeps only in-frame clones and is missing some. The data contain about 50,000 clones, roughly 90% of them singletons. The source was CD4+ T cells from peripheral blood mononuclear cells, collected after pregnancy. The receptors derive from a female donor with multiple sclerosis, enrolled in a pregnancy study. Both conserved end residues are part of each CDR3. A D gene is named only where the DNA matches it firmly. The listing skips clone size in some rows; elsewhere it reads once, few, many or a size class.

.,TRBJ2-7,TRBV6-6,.,TGTGCCAGCACCACGCGAGGCGGGTCCTGGGGCGAGCAGTACTTC,CASTTRGGSWGEQYF
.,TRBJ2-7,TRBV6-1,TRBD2,TGTGCCAGCAATCCCCAGGCTAGCGGGAGCAACGAGCAGTACTTC,CASNPQASGSNEQYF
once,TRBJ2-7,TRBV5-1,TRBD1,TGCGCCAGCAGTTTACGAACGGGACAGGGAGCCCACGAGCAGTACTTC,CASSLRTGQGAHEQYF
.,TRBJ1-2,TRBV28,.,TGTGCCAGCAAAAGCATCTATGGCTACACCTTC,CASKSIYGYTF
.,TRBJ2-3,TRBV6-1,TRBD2,TGTGCCATCCGGACTAGCGGGAGTGTAGATACGCAGTATTTT,CAIRTSGSVDTQYF
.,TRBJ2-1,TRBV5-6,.,TGTGCCAGCAGCCTCCAGGGGATTGGCAATGAGCAGTTCTTC,CASSLQGIGNEQFF
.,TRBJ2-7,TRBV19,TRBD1,TGTGCCAGTAGTACCGATCCGACAGGGGCCTACGAGCAGTACTTC,CASSTDPTGAYEQYF
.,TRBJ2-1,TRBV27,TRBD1,TGTGCCAGCAGCAAACCCGGGACAGGGGGGCGATCAATTGAGCAGTTCTTC,CASSKPGTGGRSIEQFF
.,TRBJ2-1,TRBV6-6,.,TGTGCCAGCAGTTACCGGGGGTCGGCTAATGAGCAGTTCTTC,CASSYRGSANEQFF
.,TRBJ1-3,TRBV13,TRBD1,TGTGCCAGCAGCTTAGGACAGGGGTACGGAAACACCATATATTTT,CASSLGQGYGNTIYF
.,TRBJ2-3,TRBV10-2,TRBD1,TGCGCCAGTAGACAGGGATCTGGAGATACGCAGTATTTT,CASRQGSGDTQYF
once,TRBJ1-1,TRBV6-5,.,TGTGCCAGCAGTTACGATCCAGGACAGCCTGAAGCTTTCTTT,CASSYDPGQPEAFF
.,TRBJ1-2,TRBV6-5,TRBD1,TGTGCCAGCAGCGACAGGGGCTCCTATGGCTACACCTTC,CASSDRGSYGYTF
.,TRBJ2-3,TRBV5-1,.,TGCGCCAGCAGCCCCGTAACGGGTTCGGATACGCAGTATTTT,CASSPVTGSDTQYF
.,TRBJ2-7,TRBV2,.,TGTGCCAGCAGTGAAGCGCGAGCGGCCGTTGGCTACGAGCAGTACTTC,CASSEARAAVGYEQYF
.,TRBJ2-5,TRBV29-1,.,TGCAGCGTTGCCCGCACGGGGACTTCGGAAGAGACCCAGTACTTC,CSVARTGTSEETQYF
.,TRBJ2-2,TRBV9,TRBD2,TGTGCCAGCAGCGAAGGACTAGCGGGAGACGCGAACACCGGGGAGCTGTTTTTT,CASSEGLAGDANTGELFF
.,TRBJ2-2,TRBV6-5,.,TGTGCCGCAAGGATAGGGGCGGACACCGGGGAGCTGTTTTTT,CAARIGADTGELFF
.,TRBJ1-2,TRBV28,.,TGTGCCAGCAGTTTGGCCAACTATGGCTACACCTTC,CASSLANYGYTF
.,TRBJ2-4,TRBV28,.,TGTGCCAGCAGCGCCCTGCACGCAGGAGCCAAAAACATTCAGTACTTC,CASSALHAGAKNIQYF
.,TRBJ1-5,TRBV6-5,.,TGTGCCACCCAGGAGGGAGGAAACAATCAGCCCCAGCATTTT,CATQEGGNNQPQHF
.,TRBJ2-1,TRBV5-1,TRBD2,TGCGCCAGCAGCTTGCTAGCGGGAGGGTTGGATGAGCAGTTCTTC,CASSLLAGGLDEQFF
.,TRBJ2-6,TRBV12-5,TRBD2,TGTGCTAGTGGCAGCGGGGTAGCTGGGGCCAACGTCCTGACTTTC,CASGSGVAGANVLTF
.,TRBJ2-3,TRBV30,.,TGTGCCTGGAGCCCCCTAGGGGCCAGCACAGATACGCAGTATTTT,CAWSPLGASTDTQYF
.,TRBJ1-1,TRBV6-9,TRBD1,TGTGCCAGCAGACCACAGGGACAGGGGGGCTTGAACACTGAAGCTTTCTTT,CASRPQGQGGLNTEAFF
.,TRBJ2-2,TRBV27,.,TGTGCCAGCAGTCCTAGGCCACAGGACACCGGGGAGCTGTTTTTT,CASSPRPQDTGELFF
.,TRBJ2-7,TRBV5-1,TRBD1,TGCGCCAGTAAGGGACAGACCAGCTCCTACGAGCAGTACTTC,CASKGQTSSYEQYF
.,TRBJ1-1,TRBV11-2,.,TGTGCCAGCAGCTCCCTAGGTGGCGGCACTGAAGCTTTCTTT,CASSSLGGGTEAFF
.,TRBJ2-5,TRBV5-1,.,TGCGCCAGCAGCCGGGGAAGGGCAGGGGAAGAGACCCAGTACTTC,CASSRGRAGEETQYF
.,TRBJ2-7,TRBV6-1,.,TGTGCCGGATGGTCAGGGTACCCCTCCTACGAGCAGTACTTC,CAGWSGYPSYEQYF
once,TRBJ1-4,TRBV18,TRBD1,TGTGCCAGCTCACCCCTGTTCAGGGACAGGGCTAATGAAAAACTGTTTTTT,CASSPLFRDRANEKLFF
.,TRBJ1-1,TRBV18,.,TGTGCCAGCTCAGACCCAAGAGGCGGTGGTGAGGGTCGCACTGAAGCTTTCTTT,CASSDPRGGGEGRTEAFF
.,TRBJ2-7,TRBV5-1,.,TGCGCCAGCAGCTTCGGGGGGCTCCCCACCTACGAGCAGTACTTC,CASSFGGLPTYEQYF
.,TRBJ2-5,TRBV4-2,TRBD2,TGTGCCAGCAGCCAAGATTCGACTAGCGGGTTAAACGGAGAGACCCAGTACTTC,CASSQDSTSGLNGETQYF
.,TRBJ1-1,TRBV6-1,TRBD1,TGTGCCAGCAGTGCCGGGACAGGGGGCACTGAAGCTTTCTTT,CASSAGTGGTEAFF
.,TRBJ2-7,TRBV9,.,TGTGCCAGCAGCGTAGGTTCGGGTCCCACCTACGAGCAGTACTTC,CASSVGSGPTYEQYF
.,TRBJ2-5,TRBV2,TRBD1,TGTGCCAGCAGGAAGGCGACAGGGTTAGGGCAAGAGACCCAGTACTTC,CASRKATGLGQETQYF
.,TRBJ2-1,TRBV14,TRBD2,TGTGCCAGCAGCCAAGGTGGGCTAGCGGGGCACAATGAGCAGTTCTTC,CASSQGGLAGHNEQFF
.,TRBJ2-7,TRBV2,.,TGTGCCAGCCGCCTGAGTCTAGCGCAGGACGAGCAGTACTTC,CASRLSLAQDEQYF
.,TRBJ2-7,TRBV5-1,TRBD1,TGCGCCAGCAGCCCCTACAGGGGGGAGCAGTACTTC,CASSPYRGEQYF
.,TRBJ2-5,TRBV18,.,TGTGCCAGCTCGACTTTGGACCAAGAGACCCAGTACTTC,CASSTLDQETQYF
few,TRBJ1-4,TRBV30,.,TGTGCCTGGAGTGTACGAGGGAATGAAAAACTGTTTTTT,CAWSVRGNEKLFF
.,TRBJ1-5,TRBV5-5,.,TGTGCCAGCAGCTTGCTTCCAGGGGGCAATCAGCCCCAGCATTTT,CASSLLPGGNQPQHF
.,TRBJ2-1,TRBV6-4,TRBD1,TGTGCCAGCAGTGACTCGGACAGGGCCCAGTGGGGTGAGCAGTTCTTC,CASSDSDRAQWGEQFF
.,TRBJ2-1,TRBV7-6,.,TGTGCCAGCAGCTCCGACCGGGAGCCCTACAATGAGCAGTTCTTC,CASSSDREPYNEQFF
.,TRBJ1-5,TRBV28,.,TGTGCCAGCAGTTTATTCGGGGGTACGGGCAATCAGCCCCAGCATTTT,CASSLFGGTGNQPQHF
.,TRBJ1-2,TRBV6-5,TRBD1,TGTGCCAGCAGTCCCCAGGGGGGAGTGTTCGGAGGCTACACCTTC,CASSPQGGVFGGYTF